This passage covers 20 T cell receptor beta chains from one sample sequenced in a study of identical twins. TCRdb itself ran the 5' RACE reads through MiXCR, one entry per CDR3 protein. The data hold approximately 670,000 distinct CDR3 sequences, with 6.1% observed a single time. Specimen: naive T cells sorted from blood. The origin of the receptors is a man younger than 35 in good health.

This clonotype came up many times. The chain has TRBV9 and TRBJ2-1; 13 bases agree with TRBD2. CDR3 size: 14 residues. The V gene's germline CDR1 is SGDLS and CDR2 YYNGEE. V was pared by 3 bases and J by 10 bases, with 4 bases of the junction left unmatched. CDR3 region: CASSAGLAGHEQFF. Written as DNA, the CDR3 is TGTGCCAGCAGCGCGGGACTAGCGGGACACGAGCAGTTCTTC.

This chain links TRBV12-3 or TRBV12-4 with TRBJ1-1; perhaps TRBD1 as D (5 bases). The CDR3 has 17 amino acids. The V end was cut by 5 bases, the J end by 0 bases, with 19 bases between. The CDR3 nucleotides are TGTGCCAGCAGTGTCTCAACGGGGCCATTTATGAACACTGAAGCTTTCTTT. Encoded protein: CASSVSTGPFMNTEAFF.

There are many counts of this clonotype. The genes are TRBV29-1 and TRBJ1-1; 9 nucleotides agree with TRBD1. CDR3 length: 12 residues. Germline lookup yields CDR1 SQVTM and CDR2 ANQGSEA. After removal of 2 bases from V and 10 bases from J, the junction contained 5 bases not matched to a gene. The CDR3 region is CSVEKGQGGAFF. The CDR3 DNA is TGCAGCGTTGAAAAGGGACAGGGAGGAGCTTTCTTT.

The gene calls are TRBV20-1 and TRBJ2-7; 10 bases fit TRBD1. Germline-derived CDR1 and CDR2 are DFQATT and SNEGSKA (reference sequence). V was clipped by 3 bases and J by 2 bases; unmatched bases: 4. The CDR3 contains 14 residues. The CDR3 DNA reads TGCAGTGCTAGTAGTGGGACAGGGGCCTACGAGCAGTACGTC. Translating it yields CSASSGTGAYEQYV.

This clonotype was observed many times. V gene TRBV27 combines with J gene TRBJ2-6; tentatively, D is TRBD2 (5 bases). This CDR3 comprises 20 residues. CDR1 and CDR2 from the germline V gene are MNHEY and SMNVEV (reference sequence). The germline V and J ends were trimmed by 0 bases and 9 bases, with 27 bases remaining between them. The CDR3 protein is CASSLSARGTPPLTGNVLTF. The CDR3 nucleotides are TGTGCCAGCAGTTTATCGGCCCGGGGTACACCCCCCCTGACCGGCAACGTCCTGACTTTC.

A word on this clonotype: A much larger clone differs by one base, so this may be a read error. The chain uses TRBV12-3 or TRBV12-4 and TRBJ2-4; no clear D gene. The CDR3 covers 12 residues. CDR3 amino acids: CAGSPIQNIQYF. DNA for the CDR3: TGTGCCGGCAGCCCCATCCAAAACATTCAGTACTTC.

This clonotype was detected ten times or more. This sequence joins TRBV3-1 and TRBJ1-1, with no clear D. Germline CDR1 and CDR2: LGHDT and YNNKEL (reference sequence). Between the trimmed V and J ends, which lost 6 bases and 1 base, there was a span of 9 bases. CDR3 length: 13 amino acids. The CDR3 coding sequence is TGTGCCAGCAGTAGAACAGAGAACACTGAAGCTTTCTTT. This encodes CASSRTENTEAFF.

In its sample, this clonotype was seen a few times. The chain is built from TRBV4-3 and TRBJ2-7; D could derive from TRBD1 or TRBD2 (5 bases each). Germline values: CDR1 LGHNA, CDR2 YSLEER. The CDR3 is 13 residues long. V was cut by 3 bases and J by 7 bases, with 13 bases left in between. The CDR3 bases are TGCGCCAGCAGCCAGGACCTGTGGGGGGAGCAGTACTTC. The encoded protein is CASSQDLWGEQYF.

The table lists this clonotype with many counts. The chain recombines TRBV6-1 with TRBJ2-1; TRBD1 matches 8 bases. CDR1 is MNHNS and CDR2 is SASEGT in the germline V gene. This CDR3 spans 15 amino acids. Trimming cost V 5 bases and J 9 bases; bases outside gene matches: 12. CDR3 nucleotide sequence: TGTGCCAGCAGTACCGCGGACAGGGTTGAGAGTGAGCAGTTCTTC. Residues: CASSTADRVESEQFF.

The chain couples TRBV30 to TRBJ1-2, with a weak D call TRBD1 (5 bases). V lost 3 bases and J 3 bases, leaving 11 bases between the germline ends. CDR3 length: 13 amino acids. Looked up from germline, CDR1 is GTSNPN and CDR2 is SVGIG (reference sequence). CDR3 sequence reads: CAWRDTRHYGYTF. CDR3 in DNA: TGTGCCTGGAGGGACACTCGGCACTATGGCTACACCTTC.

This clonotype has at least ten counts. The J gene is TRBJ2-1, the V gene TRBV4-1, with 13 bases that match TRBD2. CDR3 length: 18 amino acids. Germline-derived CDR1 and CDR2 are MGHRA and YSYEKL. The ends lost 3 bases at V and 0 bases at J; junction bases unmatched: 5. In DNA form, the CDR3 reads TGCGCCAGCAGCCATGGACTAGCGGGAGTCCTCTCCTACAATGAGCAGTTCTTC. Protein: CASSHGLAGVLSYNEQFF.

This clonotype showed up many times. The chain's CDR3 is CASSPWTVGEKLFF. The CDR3 DNA sequence: TGCGCCAGCAGCCCCTGGACAGTCGGCGAAAAACTGTTTTTT. This rearrangement joins TRBV4-3 to TRBJ1-4, with D tentatively TRBD1 (6 bases). The V gene's germline CDR1 is LGHNA and CDR2 YSLEER. The CDR3 sequence is 14 residues long. The germline V and J ends were trimmed by 4 bases and 8 bases, with 14 bases remaining between them.

This clonotype came up many times. The chain couples TRBV28 to TRBJ1-4; the D gene is possibly TRBD1 (6 bases). V lost 2 bases and J 8 bases, leaving 12 bases between the germline ends. The CDR3 extends over 14 amino acids. Germline-derived CDR1 and CDR2 are MDHEN and SYDVKM. CDR3 region: CASSLGRGGEKLFF. CDR3 DNA sequence: TGTGCCAGCAGTTTAGGCAGGGGAGGAGAAAAACTGTTTTTT. The complete variable domain, with remaining parts taken from reference TRBV28 and TRBJ1-4, reads DVKVTQSSRYLVKRTGEKVFLECVQDMDHENMFWYRQDPGLGLRLIYFSYDVKMKEKGDIPEGYSVSREKKERFSLILESASTNQTSMYLCASSLGRGGEKLFFGSGTQLSVL.

J is TRBJ1-1 and V is TRBV6-1, with a weak D call TRBD1 (6 bases). V was trimmed by 7 bases and J by 4 bases, leaving 13 bases between them. CDR1 is MNHNS, CDR2 SASEGT, per germline. The CDR3 contains 13 residues. CDR3 sequence (DNA): TGTGCCAGCACCTCGGGCAGGGGCACTGAAGCTTTCTTT. It specifies CASTSGRGTEAFF.

This chain connects TRBV12-3 or TRBV12-4 to TRBJ1-3; no firm D call. V was trimmed by 8 bases and J by 7 bases, leaving 12 bases between them. This CDR3 contains 12 residues. The CDR3: CASDNQLNTIYF. In nucleotides, the CDR3 is TGTGCCAGCGACAACCAGCTGAACACCATATATTTT.

This clonotype was detected many times. V and J are TRBV12-3 or TRBV12-4 and TRBJ2-1, with TRBD2 as a possible D gene (6 bases). Trimming cost V 1 base and J 0 bases, with 10 bases left between them. CDR3 length: 16 residues. The CDR3 spells CASSLGRGRSYNEQFF. The CDR3 bases are TGTGCCAGCAGTTTAGGGCGGGGTCGCTCCTACAATGAGCAGTTCTTC.

The genes are TRBV10-3 and TRBJ2-1; TRBD2 is a possible D gene (5 bases). V was trimmed by 10 bases and J by 0 bases, leaving 19 bases between them. The germline V gene has CDR1 ENHRY and CDR2 SYGVKD. The CDR3 totals 16 residues. This CDR3 reads CATDPGYKSSYNEQFF. CDR3 coding DNA: TGTGCCACCGATCCGGGATACAAGAGCTCCTACAATGAGCAGTTCTTC.

The table lists this clonotype with a few counts. CDR3 amino acids: CSALGGSGETQYF. The CDR3 DNA sequence: TGCAGCGCCCTGGGAGGGAGCGGTGAGACCCAGTACTTC. The rearrangement joins TRBV29-1 to TRBJ2-5; TRBD2 matches 7 bases. The V gene end was trimmed by 7 bases and the J gene end by 5 bases; junction bases not matched to a gene: 10. The CDR3 loop spans 13 amino acids. Germline CDR1 SQVTM, CDR2 ANQGSEA.

The table lists this clonotype with many counts. The chain couples TRBV20-1 to TRBJ2-1; D is uncertain. The V end lost 5 bases, the J end lost 0 bases, and 8 bases lay between the germline ends. Germline CDR1 and CDR2: DFQATT and SNEGSKA (reference sequence). The CDR3 is 13 residues long. CDR3 DNA sequence: TGCAGTGCTGATCGGACCTCCTACAATGAGCAGTTCTTC. Protein sequence: CSADRTSYNEQFF.

This clonotype was observed a few times. The chain is built from TRBV7-9 and TRBJ2-7, with 10 bases fitting TRBD1. This CDR3 region has 16 residues. V trimming: 5 bases; J trimming: 4 bases; junction bases outside the gene matches: 11. Germline values: CDR1 SEHNR, CDR2 FQNEAQ (reference sequence). In DNA form, the CDR3 reads TGTGCCAGCAGCAGAGAGGGGGACAGGGGACGGTACGAGCAGTACTTC. As protein: CASSREGDRGRYEQYF.